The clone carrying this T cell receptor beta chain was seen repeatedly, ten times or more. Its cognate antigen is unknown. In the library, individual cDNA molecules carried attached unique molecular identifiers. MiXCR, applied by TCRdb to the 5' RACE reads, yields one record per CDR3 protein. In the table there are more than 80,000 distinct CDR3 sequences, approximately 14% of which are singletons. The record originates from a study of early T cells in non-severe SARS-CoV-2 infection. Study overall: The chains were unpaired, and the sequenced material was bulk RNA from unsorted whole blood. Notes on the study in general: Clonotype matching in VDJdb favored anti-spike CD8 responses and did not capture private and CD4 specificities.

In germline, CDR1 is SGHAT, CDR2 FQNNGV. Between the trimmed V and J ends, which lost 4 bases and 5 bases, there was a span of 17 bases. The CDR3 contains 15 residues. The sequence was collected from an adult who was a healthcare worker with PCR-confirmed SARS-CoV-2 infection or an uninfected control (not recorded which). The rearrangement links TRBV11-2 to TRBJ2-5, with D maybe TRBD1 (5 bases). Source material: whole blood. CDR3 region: CASSSRTRPGETQYF. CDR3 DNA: TGTGCCAGCAGCTCCCGGACCCGACCAGGGGAGACCCAGTACTTC.